Below, 31 T cell receptor beta chains from the same sample are listed, as sequenced in a study of Tregs in tolerant kidney transplant recipients. Only in-frame clones appear in the TCRdb table, and some are missing; sequencing was by immunoSEQ multiplex PCR. The sample contains 45,000 to 55,000 clones, approximately 91% of which appear only once. Related graft donors supplied nonmyeloablative bone marrow transplants, and mixed chimerism was transient. The material was CD8+ T cells from blood (PBMCs), obtained 24 months after the transplant. These receptors all come from a human patient who received a combined kidney and bone marrow transplant. Some T cells may be transferred from the graft donor.

The chain uses TRBV15 and TRBJ2-1; a weak D match, TRBD1 (5 bases). Deletions cut 3 bases from V and 9 bases from J, with 15 bases between. The CDR3 loop spans 14 amino acids. Germline assignment: CDR1 LNHNV and CDR2 YYDKDF (reference sequence). The CDR3 DNA reads TGTGCCACCAGCAGTTTCAGGGATTTTGGTGAGCAGTTCTTC. Its translation: CATSSFRDFGEQFF.

The J gene is TRBJ1-1, the V gene TRBV5-1; 7 bases align to TRBD1. Germline-derived CDR1 and CDR2 are SGHRS and YFSETQ. This CDR3 is built from 17 residues. Trimming removed 4 bases from V and 3 bases from J; junction bases left unmatched: 15. CDR3 bases: TGCGCCAGCAGCCCCCGTCGGACAGGCTTTGTGGACACTGAAGCTTTCTTT. Protein product: CASSPRRTGFVDTEAFF.

The chain carries TRBV19 and TRBJ1-1, with 7 bases aligning to TRBD1. The trim removed 8 bases at V and 0 bases at J, leaving 3 bases unmatched. CDR1 and CDR2 (germline): LNHDA, SQIVND (reference sequence). CDR3 length: 13 amino acids. The CDR3 DNA reads as TGTGCCAGTGGGACAGATCTGAACACTGAAGCTTTCTTT. It translates to CASGTDLNTEAFF.

V gene TRBV27 combines with J gene TRBJ2-3; D not certain. Deletions cut 8 bases from V and 0 bases from J, with 6 bases between. Germline assignment: CDR1 MNHEY and CDR2 SMNVEV (reference sequence). The CDR3 sequence is 12 residues long. In nucleotides, the CDR3 is TGTGCCAGCGCAACTAGCACAGATACGCAGTATTTT. Its translation: CASATSTDTQYF.

This clone occurred once. This chain connects TRBV15 to TRBJ1-2; D unresolved. The CDR3 consists of 15 residues. Germline V lookup: CDR1 LNHNV, CDR2 YYDKDF (reference sequence). V lost 1 base and J 4 bases, leaving 13 bases between the germline ends. DNA for the CDR3: TGTGCCACCAGCAGAGGAGGCAGTGTCCTCTATGGCTACACCTTC. It translates to CATSRGGSVLYGYTF.

V usage is TRBV27 and J usage is TRBJ2-7, with TRBD2 matching 13 bases. The CDR3 has 16 residues. J gave up 3 bases and V 6 bases, and 8 bases lay outside the gene matches. Germline-derived CDR1 and CDR2 are MNHEY and SMNVEV (reference sequence). CDR3 residues: CASRPPGLAGFYEQYF. In nucleotides, the CDR3 is TGTGCCAGCAGACCCCCGGGACTAGCGGGGTTCTACGAGCAGTACTTC.

The genes are TRBV9 and TRBJ2-7; TRBD2 might be the D (6 bases). Deletions cut 1 base from V and 3 bases from J, with 14 bases between. This CDR3 comprises 15 residues. Germline V gene sequence: CDR1 SGDLS, CDR2 YYNGEE. CDR3 in DNA: TGTGCCAGCAGCGTAAACGATCAGCGGGTCTACGAGCAGTACTTC. Its translation is CASSVNDQRVYEQYF.

The chain couples TRBV7-6 to TRBJ2-5; 9 nucleotides agree with TRBD2. The CDR3 runs to 15 residues. Per germline, CDR1 SGHVS and CDR2 FNYEAQ. Trimming at V came to 5 bases and at J to 11 bases, leaving 15 bases not matched to a gene. The CDR3 DNA reads as TGTGCCAGCAGCCCCCCTAGCGGGGCGTTTTGGGAGCAGTACTTC. Translation gives CASSPPSGAFWEQYF. The variable domain in full, completed from reference TRBV7-6 and TRBJ2-5, reads GAGVSQSPRYKVTKRGQDVALRCDPISGHVSLYWYRQALGQGPEFLTYFNYEAQQDKSGLPNDRFSAERPEGSISTLTIQRTEQRDSAMYRCASSPPSGAFWEQYFGPGTRLLVL.

The chain carries TRBV7-9 and TRBJ2-1; 7 bases map to TRBD1. Germline V gene data show CDR1 as SEHNR and CDR2 as FQNEAQ (reference sequence). The CDR3 consists of 15 residues. With V trimmed by 5 bases and J by 1 base, 5 bases remained unmatched. Here the CDR3 reads CASSPGTDSYNEQFF. The DNA of the CDR3 is TGTGCCAGCAGCCCAGGGACAGATTCCTACAATGAGCAGTTCTTC.

V usage is TRBV7-9 and J usage is TRBJ1-2; the D is unclear. Germline-derived CDR1 and CDR2 are SEHNR and FQNEAQ (reference sequence). The CDR3 loop spans 13 amino acids. V lost 2 bases to trimming and J lost 3 bases, with 7 bases between them. The CDR3, as DNA: TGTGCCAGCAGCTTAACATCCGACTATGGCTACACCTTC. Protein: CASSLTSDYGYTF.

V usage is TRBV6-4 and J usage is TRBJ2-2; D is ambiguous. Per germline, CDR1 MRHNA and CDR2 SNTAGT. V shed 5 bases and J shed 5 bases, with 15 bases lying between them. The CDR3 has 15 amino acids. The CDR3 here is CASSPVAHGTGELFF. The CDR3 bases are TGTGCCAGCAGTCCGGTAGCCCATGGAACCGGGGAGCTGTTTTTT.

The chain carries TRBV19 and TRBJ2-2; 7 nucleotides match TRBD2. The CDR3 length is 14 residues. Trimming took 7 bases from V and 9 from J; bases not matched to a gene: 11. The germline CDR1 and CDR2 sequences are LNHDA and SQIVND (reference sequence). The CDR3 protein is CASTPGSGEWELFF. CDR3 in DNA: TGTGCCAGTACCCCGGGAAGCGGGGAGTGGGAGCTGTTTTTT.

The V and J genes are TRBV27 and TRBJ2-7; D not resolved. This CDR3 has 14 residues. Germline CDR1 is MNHEY and CDR2 is SMNVEV (reference sequence). V was shortened by 2 bases and J by 1 base, with 9 bases between the two germline ends. CDR3 region: CASSLAAGSYEQYF. CDR3 sequence (DNA): TGTGCCAGCAGTTTAGCAGCCGGGTCCTACGAGCAGTACTTC.

The chain uses TRBV2 and TRBJ2-7; D might be TRBD1 (6 bases). Looked up from germline, CDR1 is SNHLY and CDR2 is FYNNEI. The V end lost 7 bases, the J end lost 4 bases, and 14 bases lay between the germline ends. The CDR3 covers 13 residues. The DNA for the CDR3 is TGTGCCAGCATTACAGGGTTGGGTTACGAGCAGTACTTC. This translates into CASITGLGYEQYF.

This chain connects TRBV6-5 to TRBJ1-3; 10 nucleotides agree with TRBD1. The CDR3 consists of 15 residues. V lost 5 bases to trimming and J lost 4 bases; unmatched junction nucleotides: 5. The germline V gene has CDR1 MNHEY and CDR2 SVGAGI. The DNA of the CDR3 is TGTGCCAGCAGTATCAAGACAGGGGGCGGAAACACCATATATTTT. It encodes CASSIKTGGGNTIYF.

The rearrangement uses TRBV10-3 and TRBJ1-1; possible D gene TRBD1, 6 bases. V was cut by 3 bases and J by 0 bases, with 11 bases left in between. The germline CDR1 and CDR2 sequences are ENHRY and SYGVKD. The CDR3 length is 15 residues. The CDR3 sequence: CAISDGGQMNTEAFF. The CDR3 bases are TGTGCCATCAGTGATGGCGGACAGATGAACACTGAAGCTTTCTTT.

The genes are TRBV6-5 and TRBJ2-1; 10 bases are a match to TRBD2. This CDR3 comprises 12 residues. The germline V gene has CDR1 MNHEY and CDR2 SVGAGI. After removal of 7 bases from V and 9 bases from J, the junction contained 3 bases not matched to a gene. CDR3 nucleotides: TGTGCCAGCATGGGACTAGCGCCTGAGCAGTTCTTC. Translated: CASMGLAPEQFF.

The V call is TRBV7-7, the J call TRBJ2-7; 9 bases map to TRBD1. The CDR3 is 15 amino acids. Per germline, CDR1 SSHAT and CDR2 FNYEAQ (reference sequence). J gave up 4 bases and V 1 base, and 5 bases lay outside the gene matches. CDR3 residues: CASSLGSGQGYEQYF. The CDR3 DNA sequence: TGTGCCAGCAGCTTAGGGTCGGGACAGGGTTACGAGCAGTACTTC.

The genes are TRBV28 and TRBJ2-7, with D tentatively TRBD1 (5 bases). From germline, CDR1 is MDHEN and CDR2 SYDVKM. The CDR3 length is 16 residues. Between the trimmed V and J ends, which lost 6 bases and 4 bases, there was a span of 22 bases. The CDR3 protein is CASSYARETFLYEQYF. CDR3 nucleotides: TGTGCCAGCAGCTACGCCAGGGAAACCTTCCTGTACGAGCAGTACTTC.

As concerns this clone: Within the sample, other DNA sequences also encode this same CDR3. The rearrangement links TRBV4-2 to TRBJ1-6; D remains ambiguous. V was pared by 0 bases and J by 1 base, with 16 bases between. CDR1 and CDR2 (germline): LGHNA, YNFKEQ. There are 19 residues in the CDR3. The CDR3 here is CASSQERVGWGSYNSPLHF. CDR3 nucleotides: TGTGCCAGCAGCCAAGAGAGGGTGGGTTGGGGTTCCTATAATTCACCCCTCCACTTT.

The chain combines TRBV28 with TRBJ1-4; 7 nucleotides match TRBD1. The CDR3 is 19 amino acids. Trimming at V came to 4 bases and at J to 0 bases, leaving 14 bases not matched to a gene. Germline lookup yields CDR1 MDHEN and CDR2 SYDVKM. This chain's CDR3 is CASSSQSGTAYSTNEKLFF. The CDR3 region has the DNA TGTGCCAGCAGTTCCCAGTCCGGGACAGCCTACTCAACTAATGAAAAACTGTTTTTT.

The CDR3 bases are TGTGCCAGCAGCTTGGATGGGGGCGAGAACACTGAAGCTTTCTTT. It codes for CASSLDGGENTEAFF. V usage is TRBV5-5 and J usage is TRBJ1-1, with a tentative D call TRBD1 (6 bases). Germline V gene lookup returns CDR1 SGHKS and CDR2 YYEKEE (reference sequence). Between the trimmed V and J ends, which lost 0 bases and 1 base, there was a span of 10 bases. This CDR3 region has 15 residues.

The V call is TRBV4-3, the J call TRBJ1-3; the D is unclear. Looked up from germline, CDR1 is LGHNA and CDR2 is YSLEER. Deletions cut 0 bases from V and 0 bases from J, with 6 bases between. The CDR3 runs to 15 residues. The CDR3 protein is CASSQDTASGNTIYF. In DNA, the CDR3 is TGCGCCAGCAGCCAAGACACTGCCTCTGGAAACACCATATATTTT.

About this clone: The junction does not match germline at one end; this may be a read error. Other DNA variants within this sample encode the same CDR3. The J gene is TRBJ2-1, the V gene TRBV4-3, with 9 nucleotides matching TRBD1. Per the germline V gene, CDR1 is LGHNA and CDR2 is YSLEER. CDR3 length equals 16 residues. The chain's CDR3 is CASSQEMDRGLGEQFF. The CDR3 DNA follows: TGCGCTAGCAGCCAAGAGATGGACAGGGGCTTAGGTGAGCAGTTCTTC.

V usage is TRBV6-1 and J usage is TRBJ1-6, with 7 nucleotides matching TRBD1. CDR1 and CDR2 (germline): MNHNS, SASEGT. The CDR3 length is 15 residues. V shed 2 bases and J 7 bases; nucleotides not matched to a gene: 5. The DNA of the CDR3 is TGTGCCAGCAGTGAACGGGACAGCGTAAATTCACCCCTCCACTTT. Amino acids: CASSERDSVNSPLHF.

V is TRBV27 and J is TRBJ1-4; D ambiguous. Germline CDR1 MNHEY, CDR2 SMNVEV (reference sequence). The germline V and J ends were trimmed by 0 bases and 4 bases, with 9 bases remaining between them. The CDR3 loop spans 15 amino acids. The CDR3 loop is CASSLSGNFNEKLFF. The CDR3 bases are TGTGCCAGCAGTTTATCGGGCAATTTTAATGAAAAACTGTTTTTT. Drawing the rest from reference TRBV27 and TRBJ1-4, the complete variable domain is EAQVTQNPRYLITVTGKKLTVTCSQNMNHEYMSWYRQDPGLGLRQIYYSMNVEVTDKGDVPEGYKVSRKEKRNFPLILESPSPNQTSLYFCASSLSGNFNEKLFFGSGTQLSVL.

The chain has TRBV19 and TRBJ2-1; the match to TRBD2 covers 8 bases. CDR3 size: 14 residues. Germline CDR1 reads LNHDA; CDR2 reads SQIVND (reference sequence). Trimming cost V 5 bases and J 7 bases; bases outside gene matches: 7. In nucleotides, the CDR3 is TGTGCCAGTAGTGTTAGCGGGAAGGCGAATGAGCAGTTCTTC. Residues: CASSVSGKANEQFF.

The V gene is TRBV13, the J gene TRBJ2-3; 7 bases map to TRBD1. The CDR3 contains 18 residues. Germline values: CDR1 PRHDT, CDR2 FYEKMQ (reference sequence). V lost 3 bases to trimming and J lost 0 bases; unmatched junction nucleotides: 12. CDR3 in DNA: TGTGCCAGCAGCTTGACAGGGTTAAGCCGTATAAGCACAGATACGCAGTATTTT. Residues: CASSLTGLSRISTDTQYF.

The gene calls are TRBV5-8 and TRBJ2-7, with 13 bases that match TRBD2. The junction had 8 bases not matched to a gene; V was cut back by 3 bases and J by 2 bases. Germline V gene lookup returns CDR1 SGHTS and CDR2 YDEGEE. This CDR3 is built from 17 residues. CDR3 residues: CASSSKLTSGRAYEQYF. The CDR3 nucleotides read TGTGCCAGCAGCTCTAAACTTACTAGCGGGAGGGCCTACGAGCAGTACTTC. The full variable domain, rest sourced from reference TRBV5-8 and TRBJ2-7, is EAGVTQSPTHLIKTRGQQATLRCSPISGHTSVYWYQQALGLGLQFLLWYDEGEERNRGNFPPRFSGRQFPNYSSELNVNALELEDSALYLCASSSKLTSGRAYEQYFGPGTRLTVT.

J is TRBJ2-7 and V is TRBV9, with 11 bases that match TRBD2. The CDR3 has 15 residues. The V gene end was trimmed by 4 bases and the J gene end by 3 bases; junction bases not matched to a gene: 6. The germline gives CDR1 SGDLS, CDR2 YYNGEE. The CDR3 DNA reads TGTGCCAGCAGCAGCGGGACTAGCGGTATCTACGAGCAGTACTTC. Translation: CASSSGTSGIYEQYF.

This CDR3 reads CASRSGTGVSQPQHF. CDR3 DNA: TGTGCCAGTCGCTCCGGGACAGGGGTGAGTCAGCCCCAGCATTTT. This chain links TRBV19 with TRBJ1-5; 10 bases map to TRBD1. The germline CDR1 and CDR2 sequences are LNHDA and SQIVND (reference sequence). CDR3 length: 15 amino acids. The J segment lost 6 bases and the V segment lost 8 bases, leaving 10 bases of the junction unmatched.